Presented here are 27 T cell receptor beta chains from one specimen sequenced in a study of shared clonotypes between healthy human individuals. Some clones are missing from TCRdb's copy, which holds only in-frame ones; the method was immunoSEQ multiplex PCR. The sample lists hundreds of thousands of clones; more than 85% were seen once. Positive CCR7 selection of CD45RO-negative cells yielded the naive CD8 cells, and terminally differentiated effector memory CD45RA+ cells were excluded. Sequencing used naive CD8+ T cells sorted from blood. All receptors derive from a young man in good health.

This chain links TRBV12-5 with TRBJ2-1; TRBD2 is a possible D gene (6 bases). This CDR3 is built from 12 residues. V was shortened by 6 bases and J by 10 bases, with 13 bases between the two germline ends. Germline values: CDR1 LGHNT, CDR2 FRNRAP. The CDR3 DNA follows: TGTGCTAGTGGGGGACTGGGAGAGGAGCAGTTCTTC. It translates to CASGGLGEEQFF.

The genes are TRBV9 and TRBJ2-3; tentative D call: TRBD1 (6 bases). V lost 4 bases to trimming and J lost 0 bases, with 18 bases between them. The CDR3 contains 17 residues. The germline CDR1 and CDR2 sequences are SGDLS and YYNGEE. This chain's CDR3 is CASSPEFLRGSTDTQYF. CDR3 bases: TGTGCCAGCAGCCCTGAGTTCTTGAGGGGGAGCACAGATACGCAGTATTTT.

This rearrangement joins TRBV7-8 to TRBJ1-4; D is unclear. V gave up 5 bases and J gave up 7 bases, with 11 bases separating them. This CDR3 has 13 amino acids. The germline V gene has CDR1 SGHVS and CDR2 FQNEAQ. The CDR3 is CASSGVLGEKLFF. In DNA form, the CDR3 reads TGTGCCAGCAGCGGGGTTTTGGGTGAAAAACTGTTTTTT.

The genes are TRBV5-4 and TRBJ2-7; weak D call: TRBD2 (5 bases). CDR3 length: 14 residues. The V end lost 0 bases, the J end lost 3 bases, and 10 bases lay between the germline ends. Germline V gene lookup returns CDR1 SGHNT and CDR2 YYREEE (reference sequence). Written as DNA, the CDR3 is TGTGCCAGCAGCTTGGGGGCAGCGGACTACGAGCAGTACTTC. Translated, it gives CASSLGAADYEQYF.

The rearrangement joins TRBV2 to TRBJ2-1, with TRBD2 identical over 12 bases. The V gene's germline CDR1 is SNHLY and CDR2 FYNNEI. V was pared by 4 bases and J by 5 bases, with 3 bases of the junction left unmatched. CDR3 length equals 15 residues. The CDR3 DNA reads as TGTGCCAGCAGTGGGGGACTAGCGGGCAACAATGAGCAGTTCTTC. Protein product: CASSGGLAGNNEQFF.

CDR3 protein: CASSLPGSENEQFF. The DNA for the CDR3 is TGTGCCAGCAGCTTACCAGGATCGGAGAATGAGCAGTTCTTC. J is TRBJ2-1 and V is TRBV11-3; no clear D gene. CDR1 is SGHNT and CDR2 is YENEEA in the germline V gene. V lost 2 bases to trimming and J lost 7 bases, with 12 bases between them. This CDR3 has 14 amino acids.

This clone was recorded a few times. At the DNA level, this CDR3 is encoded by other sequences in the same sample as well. CDR3 region: CSVDGGMNTEAFF. For the CDR3, the DNA is TGCAGCGTTGATGGGGGCATGAACACTGAAGCTTTCTTT. The V gene is TRBV29-1, the J gene TRBJ1-1, with TRBD1 as a possible D gene (6 bases). Per germline, CDR1 SQVTM and CDR2 ANQGSEA. The CDR3 has 13 residues. The ends were cut back, 3 bases at V and 0 bases at J, with 8 bases in the middle.

The CDR3 protein is CARNESDTDYEQYF. The DNA of the CDR3 is TGTGCCAGAAACGAGTCTGACACTGACTACGAGCAGTACTTC. The V gene is TRBV6-4, the J gene TRBJ2-7; D unresolved. Trimming pared 9 bases from V and 3 bases from J, leaving 18 bases between. Per germline, CDR1 MRHNA and CDR2 SNTAGT. CDR3 length: 14 amino acids.

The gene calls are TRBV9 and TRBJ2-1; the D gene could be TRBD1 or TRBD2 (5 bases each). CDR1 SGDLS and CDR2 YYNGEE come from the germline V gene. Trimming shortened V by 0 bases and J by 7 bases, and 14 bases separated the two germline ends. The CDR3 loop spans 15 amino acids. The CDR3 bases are TGTGCCAGCAGCGTAGACTGGGACCCCGTTAATGAGCAGTTCTTC. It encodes CASSVDWDPVNEQFF.

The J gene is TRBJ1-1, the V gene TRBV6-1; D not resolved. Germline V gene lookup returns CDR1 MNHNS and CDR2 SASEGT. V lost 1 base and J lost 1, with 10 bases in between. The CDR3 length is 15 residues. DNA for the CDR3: TGTGCCAGCAGTGAAGTAGCGTGGGGGAACACTGAAGCTTTCTTT. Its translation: CASSEVAWGNTEAFF.

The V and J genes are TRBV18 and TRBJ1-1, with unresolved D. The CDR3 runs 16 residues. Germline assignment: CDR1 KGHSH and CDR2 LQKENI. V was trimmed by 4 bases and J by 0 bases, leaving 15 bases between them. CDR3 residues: CASSLDSRYLNTEAFF. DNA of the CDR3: TGTGCCAGCTCACTCGACTCGAGGTATCTGAACACTGAAGCTTTCTTT.

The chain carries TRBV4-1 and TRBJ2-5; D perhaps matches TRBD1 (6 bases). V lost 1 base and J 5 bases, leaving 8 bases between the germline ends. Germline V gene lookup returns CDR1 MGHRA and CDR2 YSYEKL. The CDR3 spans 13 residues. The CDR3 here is CASSQGTGETQYF. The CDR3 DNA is TGCGCCAGCAGCCAAGGTACAGGGGAGACCCAGTACTTC.

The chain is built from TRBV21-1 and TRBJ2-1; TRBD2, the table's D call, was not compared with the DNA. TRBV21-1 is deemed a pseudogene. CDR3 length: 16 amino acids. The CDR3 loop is CASSTIAGDFLGEQFF. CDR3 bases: TGTGCCAGCAGCACCATAGCGGGAGACTTCCTTGGGGAACAGTTCTTC.

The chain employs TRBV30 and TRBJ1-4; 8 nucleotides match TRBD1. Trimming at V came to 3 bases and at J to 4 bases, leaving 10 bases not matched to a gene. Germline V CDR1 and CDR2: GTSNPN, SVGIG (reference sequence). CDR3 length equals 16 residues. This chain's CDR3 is CAWSKETGDINEKLFF. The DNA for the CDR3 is TGTGCCTGGAGCAAGGAGACAGGGGACATTAATGAAAAACTGTTTTTT.

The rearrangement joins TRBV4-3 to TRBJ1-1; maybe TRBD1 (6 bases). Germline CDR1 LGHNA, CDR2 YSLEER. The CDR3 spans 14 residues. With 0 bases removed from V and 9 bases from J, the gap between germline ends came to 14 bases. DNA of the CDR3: TGCGCCAGCAGCCAAGATTTACGACAGGAGCAAGCTTTCTTT. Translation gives CASSQDLRQEQAFF.

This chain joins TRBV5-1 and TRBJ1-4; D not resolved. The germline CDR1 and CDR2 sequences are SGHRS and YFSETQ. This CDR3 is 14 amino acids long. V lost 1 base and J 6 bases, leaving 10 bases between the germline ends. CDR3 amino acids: CASSLRSPYEKLFF. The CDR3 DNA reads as TGCGCCAGCAGCTTGAGATCGCCGTATGAAAAACTGTTTTTT.

In nucleotides, the CDR3 is TGTGCCTGGAGAAAGGGGGGAGGCACTGAAGCTTTCTTT. Protein product: CAWRKGGGTEAFF. The chain combines TRBV30 with TRBJ1-1, with D possibly matching TRBD1 (6 bases). The germline V gene has CDR1 GTSNPN and CDR2 SVGIG (reference sequence). V dropped 3 bases and J dropped 4 bases, with 12 bases sitting between them. The CDR3 length is 13 residues.

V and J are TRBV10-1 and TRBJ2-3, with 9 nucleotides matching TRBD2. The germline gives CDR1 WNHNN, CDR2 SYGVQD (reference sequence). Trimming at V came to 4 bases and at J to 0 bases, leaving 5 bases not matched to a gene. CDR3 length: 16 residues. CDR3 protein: CASSGPSGTSTDTQYF. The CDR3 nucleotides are TGCGCCAGCAGTGGACCTAGCGGGACTAGCACAGATACGCAGTATTTT.

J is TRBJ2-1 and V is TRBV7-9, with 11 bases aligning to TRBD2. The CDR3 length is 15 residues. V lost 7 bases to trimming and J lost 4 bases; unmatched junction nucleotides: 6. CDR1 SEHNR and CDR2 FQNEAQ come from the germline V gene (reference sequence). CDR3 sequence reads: CASIPTSGKYNEQFF. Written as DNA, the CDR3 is TGTGCCAGCATCCCGACTAGCGGGAAGTACAATGAGCAGTTCTTC.

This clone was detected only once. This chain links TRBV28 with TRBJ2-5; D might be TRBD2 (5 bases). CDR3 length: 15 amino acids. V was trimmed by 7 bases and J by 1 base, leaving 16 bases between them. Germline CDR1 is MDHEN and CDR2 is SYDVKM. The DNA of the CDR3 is TGTGCCAGCACCTTAAGAGCGGCGGTCCAAGAGACCCAGTACTTC. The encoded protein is CASTLRAAVQETQYF.

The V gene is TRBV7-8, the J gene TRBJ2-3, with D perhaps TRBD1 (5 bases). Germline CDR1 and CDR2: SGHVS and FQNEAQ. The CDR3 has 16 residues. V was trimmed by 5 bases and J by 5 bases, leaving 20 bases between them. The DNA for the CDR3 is TGTGCCAGCAGCACAAGTCCGGACACTTTAGAAGATACGCAGTATTTT. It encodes CASSTSPDTLEDTQYF.

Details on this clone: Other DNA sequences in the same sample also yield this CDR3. Written as DNA, the CDR3 is TGTGCCAGCAGCGCCTGGGACAGACAAGAGACCCAGTACTTC. It translates to CASSAWDRQETQYF. The V call is TRBV9, the J call TRBJ2-5; 7 bases fit TRBD1. The CDR3 runs 14 residues. V was pared by 3 bases and J by 2 bases, with 4 bases of the junction left unmatched. Germline-derived CDR1 and CDR2 are SGDLS and YYNGEE.

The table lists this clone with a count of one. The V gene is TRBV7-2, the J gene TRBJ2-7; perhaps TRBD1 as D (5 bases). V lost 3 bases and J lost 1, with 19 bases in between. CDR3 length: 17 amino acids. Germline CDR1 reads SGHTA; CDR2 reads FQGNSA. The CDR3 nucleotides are TGTGCCAGCAGCTTTTATCTTTCATACAGGTCTTCCTACGAGCAGTACTTC. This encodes CASSFYLSYRSSYEQYF.

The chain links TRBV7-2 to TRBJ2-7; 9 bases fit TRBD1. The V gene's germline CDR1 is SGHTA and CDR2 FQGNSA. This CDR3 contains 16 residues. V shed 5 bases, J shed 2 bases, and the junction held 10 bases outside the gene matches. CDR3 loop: CASSRSRDRDTYEQYF. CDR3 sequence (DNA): TGTGCCAGCAGCAGAAGCCGGGACAGGGACACCTACGAGCAGTACTTC.

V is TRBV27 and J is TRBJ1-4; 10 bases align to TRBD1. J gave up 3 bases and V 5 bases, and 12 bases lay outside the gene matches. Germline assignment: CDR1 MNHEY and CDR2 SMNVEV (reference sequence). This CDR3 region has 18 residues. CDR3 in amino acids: CASSPGTGEAWANEKLFF. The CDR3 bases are TGTGCCAGCAGTCCAGGGACAGGGGAAGCATGGGCTAATGAAAAACTGTTTTTT.

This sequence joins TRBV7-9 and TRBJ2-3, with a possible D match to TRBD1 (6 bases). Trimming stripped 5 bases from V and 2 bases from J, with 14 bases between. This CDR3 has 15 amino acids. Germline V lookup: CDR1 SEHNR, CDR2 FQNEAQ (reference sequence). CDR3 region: CASSPDGGPTDTQYF. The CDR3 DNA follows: TGTGCCAGCAGCCCTGATGGGGGCCCCACAGATACGCAGTATTTT.

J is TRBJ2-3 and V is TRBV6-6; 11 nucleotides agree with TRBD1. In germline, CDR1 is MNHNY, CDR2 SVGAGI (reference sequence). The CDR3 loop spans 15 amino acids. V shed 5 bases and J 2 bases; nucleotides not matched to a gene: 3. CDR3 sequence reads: CASSGGQGATDTQYF. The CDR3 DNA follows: TGTGCCAGCAGTGGTGGACAGGGGGCCACAGATACGCAGTATTTT.